The present T cell receptor beta chain was sequenced within a study of blood T cell repertoires in COVID-19. About the research overall: Both acute and convalescent COVID-19 samples were obtained from the United States, Italy and Spain.

Authors' data handling: Researchers report that nucleated cell counts were estimated from reference gene primer amplification. Sequencing used immunoSEQ multiplex PCR; TCRdb keeps in-frame clones, though not all of them. Clone size and V and J calls were adopted from that table, with D and trimming inferred from the DNA. The table has about 84,000 clones, 80% to 90% seen once; the top ten hold 30% to 45%. This TCR was sampled from a man at least 80 years old with active or convalescent COVID-19. Sequenced sample: peripheral blood.

The DNA of the CDR3 is TGTGCCAGTAGCCAGAGCGGGGGGAACCAAGAGACCCAGTACTTC. It is translated as CASSQSGGNQETQYF. This rearrangement joins TRBV19 to TRBJ2-5; 9 bases are a match to TRBD2. This CDR3 comprises 15 residues. The junction had 5 bases not matched to a gene; V was cut back by 6 bases and J by 0 bases. Per the germline V gene, CDR1 is LNHDA and CDR2 is SQIVND (reference sequence).